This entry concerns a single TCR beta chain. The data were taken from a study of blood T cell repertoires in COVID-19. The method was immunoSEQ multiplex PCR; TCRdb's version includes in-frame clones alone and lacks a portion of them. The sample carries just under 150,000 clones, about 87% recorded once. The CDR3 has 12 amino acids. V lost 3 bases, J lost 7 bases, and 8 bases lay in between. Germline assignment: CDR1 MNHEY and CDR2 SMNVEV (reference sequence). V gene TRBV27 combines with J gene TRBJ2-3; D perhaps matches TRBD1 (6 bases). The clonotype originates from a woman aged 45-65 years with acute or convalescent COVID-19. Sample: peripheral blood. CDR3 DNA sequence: TGTGCCAGCAGTTTGGACAGCTATACGCAGTATTTT. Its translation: CASSLDSYTQYF.